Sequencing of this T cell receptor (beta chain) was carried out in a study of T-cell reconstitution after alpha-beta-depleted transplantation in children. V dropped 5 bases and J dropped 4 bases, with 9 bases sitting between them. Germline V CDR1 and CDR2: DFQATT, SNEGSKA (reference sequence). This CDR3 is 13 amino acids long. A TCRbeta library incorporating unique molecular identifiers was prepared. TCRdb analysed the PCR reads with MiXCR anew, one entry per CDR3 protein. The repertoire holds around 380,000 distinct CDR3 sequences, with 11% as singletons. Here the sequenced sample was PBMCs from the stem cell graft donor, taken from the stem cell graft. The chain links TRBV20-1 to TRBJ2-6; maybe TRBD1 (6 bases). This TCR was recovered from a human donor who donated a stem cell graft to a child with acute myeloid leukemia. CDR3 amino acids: CSAWDTGANVLTF. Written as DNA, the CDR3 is TGCAGTGCTTGGGACACCGGGGCCAACGTCCTGACTTTC.